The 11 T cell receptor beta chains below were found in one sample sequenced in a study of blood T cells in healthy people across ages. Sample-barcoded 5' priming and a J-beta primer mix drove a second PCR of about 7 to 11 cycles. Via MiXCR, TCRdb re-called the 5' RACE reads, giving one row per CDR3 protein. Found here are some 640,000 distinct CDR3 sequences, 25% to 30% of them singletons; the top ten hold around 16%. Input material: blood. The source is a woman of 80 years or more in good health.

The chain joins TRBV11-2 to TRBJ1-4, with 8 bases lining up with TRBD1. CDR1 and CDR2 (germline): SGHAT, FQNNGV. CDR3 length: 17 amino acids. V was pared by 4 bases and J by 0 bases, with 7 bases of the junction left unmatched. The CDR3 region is CASSSGQGVTTNEKLFF. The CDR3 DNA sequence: TGTGCCAGCAGCTCCGGACAGGGAGTAACAACTAATGAAAAACTGTTTTTT.

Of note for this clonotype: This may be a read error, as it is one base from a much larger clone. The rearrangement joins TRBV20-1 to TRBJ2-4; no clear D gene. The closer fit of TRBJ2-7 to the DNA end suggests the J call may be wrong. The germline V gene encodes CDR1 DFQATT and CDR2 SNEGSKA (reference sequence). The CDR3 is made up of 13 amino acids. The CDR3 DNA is TGCAGTGCTAGCCCGGGCTTTAGCCACGAGCAGTACTTC. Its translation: CSASPGFSHEQYF.

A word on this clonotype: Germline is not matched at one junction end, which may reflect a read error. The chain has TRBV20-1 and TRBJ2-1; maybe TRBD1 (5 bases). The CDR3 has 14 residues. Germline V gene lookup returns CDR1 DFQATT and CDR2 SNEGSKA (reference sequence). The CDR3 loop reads CSATKRGSCNEQFF. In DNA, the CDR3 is TGCAGTGCTACCAAAAGGGGATCCTGCAATGAGCAGTTCTTC.

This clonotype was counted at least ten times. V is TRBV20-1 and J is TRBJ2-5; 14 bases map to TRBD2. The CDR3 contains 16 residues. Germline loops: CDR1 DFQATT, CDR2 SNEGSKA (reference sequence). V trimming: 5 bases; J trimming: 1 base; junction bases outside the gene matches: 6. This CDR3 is CSAGTSGGRSQETQYF. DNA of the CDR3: TGCAGTGCTGGGACTAGCGGGGGCCGTAGCCAAGAGACCCAGTACTTC.

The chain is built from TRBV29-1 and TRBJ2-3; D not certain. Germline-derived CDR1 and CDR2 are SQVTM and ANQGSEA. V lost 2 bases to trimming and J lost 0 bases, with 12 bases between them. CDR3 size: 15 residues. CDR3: CSVEMPAKSTDTQYF. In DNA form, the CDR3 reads TGCAGCGTTGAAATGCCAGCCAAAAGCACAGATACGCAGTATTTT.

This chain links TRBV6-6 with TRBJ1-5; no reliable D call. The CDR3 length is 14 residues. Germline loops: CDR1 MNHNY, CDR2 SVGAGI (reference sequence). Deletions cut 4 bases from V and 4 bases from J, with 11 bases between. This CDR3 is CASSSMVGNQPQHF. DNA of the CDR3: TGTGCCAGCAGTTCGATGGTAGGGAATCAGCCCCAGCATTTT.

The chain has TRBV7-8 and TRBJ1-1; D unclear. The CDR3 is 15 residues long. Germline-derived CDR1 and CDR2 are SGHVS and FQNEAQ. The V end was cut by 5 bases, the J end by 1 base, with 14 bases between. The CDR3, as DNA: TGTGCCAGCAGCCCCACCACGACCGGGAACACTGAAGCTTTCTTT. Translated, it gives CASSPTTTGNTEAFF. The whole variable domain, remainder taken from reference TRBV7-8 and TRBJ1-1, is GAGVSQSPRYKVAKRGQDVALRCDPISGHVSLFWYQQALGQGPEFLTYFQNEAQLDKSGLPSDRFFAERPEGSVSTLKIQRTQQEDSAVYLCASSPTTTGNTEAFFGQGTRLTVV.

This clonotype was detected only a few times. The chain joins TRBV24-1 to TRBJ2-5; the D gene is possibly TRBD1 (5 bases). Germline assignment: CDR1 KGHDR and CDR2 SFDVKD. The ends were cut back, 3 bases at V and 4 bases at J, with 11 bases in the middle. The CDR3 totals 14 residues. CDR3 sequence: CATSDVGALETQYF. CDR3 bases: TGTGCCACCAGTGATGTAGGGGCGTTAGAGACCCAGTACTTC.

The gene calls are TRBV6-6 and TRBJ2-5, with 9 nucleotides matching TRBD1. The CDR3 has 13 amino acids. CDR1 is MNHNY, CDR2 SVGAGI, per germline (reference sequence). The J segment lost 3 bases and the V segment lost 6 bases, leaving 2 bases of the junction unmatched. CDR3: CASRDRGKETQYF. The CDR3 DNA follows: TGTGCCAGCAGGGACAGGGGCAAAGAGACCCAGTACTTC.

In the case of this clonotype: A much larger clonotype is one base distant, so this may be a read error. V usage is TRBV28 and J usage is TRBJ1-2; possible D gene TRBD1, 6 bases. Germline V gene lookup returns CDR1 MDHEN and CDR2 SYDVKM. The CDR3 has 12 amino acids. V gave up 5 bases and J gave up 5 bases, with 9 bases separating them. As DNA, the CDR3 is TGTGCCAGCAGTGGACAGAGTTATGGCTACACCTTC. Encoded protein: CASSGQSYGYTF.

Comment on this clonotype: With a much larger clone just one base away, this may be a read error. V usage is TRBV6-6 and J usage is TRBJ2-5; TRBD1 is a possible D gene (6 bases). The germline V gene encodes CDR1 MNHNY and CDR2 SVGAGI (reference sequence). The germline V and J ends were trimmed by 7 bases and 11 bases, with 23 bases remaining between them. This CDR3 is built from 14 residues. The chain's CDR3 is CASTLGTPVYGQYF. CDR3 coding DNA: TGTGCCAGCACTCTCGGGACACCAGTGTACGGGCAGTACTTC.